Listed below are T cell receptor beta chains from one sample, sequenced in a study of glioma-infiltrating T cells. A single record per CDR3 protein comes from TCRdb applying MiXCR to the multiplex PCR reads. This sample has more than 350,000 distinct CDR3 sequences, with 35% to 45% found just once. Sequencing input: glioma tissue, nonneoplastic brain tissue, or PBMCs (not recorded which). These receptors were collected from a human donor with low-grade glioma or glioblastoma, undergoing nonglioma brain surgery, or in good health (not recorded which). The CDR3 runs from the conserved cysteine through the conserved F or W. The order of the fields is CDR3 length, D gene, clone size, V gene, J gene, CDR3 DNA, CDR3 protein. The D gene is left open where the match is weak. Not every row has a clone size; where given, it reads once, few, many or a size class.

CDR3 length: 13; D gene: NA; clone size: many; V gene: TRBV6-2/TRBV6-3; J gene: TRBJ1-2; CDR3 DNA: TGTGCCAGCAGTTACTCCAGAGGGTATGGCTACACCTTC; CDR3 protein: CASSYSRGYGYTF
CDR3 length: 14; D gene: TRBD2; clone size: few; V gene: TRBV28; J gene: TRBJ2-7; CDR3 DNA: TGTGCCAGCAGTTCCCCGGGGGGGGGTTACGAGCAGTACTTC; CDR3 protein: CASSSPGGGYEQYF
CDR3 length: 16; D gene: TRBD1; clone size: once; V gene: TRBV20-1; J gene: TRBJ1-2; CDR3 DNA: TGCAGTGCGGGTTCCCCCGGATGGACAGGGGACCATGGCTACACCTTC; CDR3 protein: CSAGSPGWTGDHGYTF
CDR3 length: 16; D gene: NA; clone size: few; V gene: TRBV5-4; J gene: TRBJ2-7; CDR3 DNA: TGTGCTAGCAGCGCCCTTCGCAGCGACGGTCCCTACGAGCAGTACTTC; CDR3 protein: CASSALRSDGPYEQYF
CDR3 length: 15; D gene: TRBD1; clone size: NA; V gene: TRBV12-3/TRBV12-4; J gene: TRBJ1-3; CDR3 DNA: TGTGCCAGCAGTATGACAGGGGCCTCTGGAAACATCATATATTTT; CDR3 protein: CASSMTGASGNIIYF
CDR3 length: 18; D gene: NA; clone size: NA; V gene: TRBV5-1; J gene: TRBJ2-3; CDR3 DNA: TGCGCCAGCAGCTTGGCTCGCACAGGGGACTATATCACAGATACGCAGTATTTT; CDR3 protein: CASSLARTGDYITDTQYF
CDR3 length: 15; D gene: TRBD2; clone size: many; V gene: TRBV4-3; J gene: TRBJ2-7; CDR3 DNA: TGCGCCAGCAGCCGCGGACTAGCGCTCTCCTACGAGCAGTACTTC; CDR3 protein: CASSRGLALSYEQYF
CDR3 length: 15; D gene: TRBD2; clone size: few; V gene: TRBV3-1; J gene: TRBJ2-1; CDR3 DNA: TGTGCCAGCAGCCAAGTGGGCGACGCGGGGGTGGGGCAGTTCTTC; CDR3 protein: CASSQVGDAGVGQFF
CDR3 length: 14; D gene: NA; clone size: few; V gene: TRBV20-1; J gene: TRBJ2-2; CDR3 DNA: TGCAGTGCTAGACTACTGGGGAACACCGGGGAGCTGTTTTTT; CDR3 protein: CSARLLGNTGELFF
CDR3 length: 14; D gene: TRBD2; clone size: few; V gene: TRBV20-1; J gene: TRBJ2-5; CDR3 DNA: TGCAGTGCGGAGACGGGGGGGGAGTATGAGACCCAGTACTTC; CDR3 protein: CSAETGGEYETQYF
CDR3 length: 15; D gene: TRBD1; clone size: NA; V gene: TRBV20-1; J gene: TRBJ2-3; CDR3 DNA: TGCAGTGCACACCCAAATAGGGGGCGATTAGATACGCAGTATTTT; CDR3 protein: CSAHPNRGRLDTQYF
CDR3 length: 14; D gene: NA; clone size: few; V gene: TRBV7-9; J gene: TRBJ2-1; CDR3 DNA: TGTGCCAGCAGTCCTGGGACGGGACGCAATGAGCAGTTCTTC; CDR3 protein: CASSPGTGRNEQFF
CDR3 length: 13; D gene: NA; clone size: NA; V gene: TRBV7-6; J gene: TRBJ2-2; CDR3 DNA: TGTGCCAGAAGCTCAAATCGAGCCGGGGAGCTGTTTTTT; CDR3 protein: CARSSNRAGELFF
CDR3 length: 14; D gene: TRBD2; clone size: NA; V gene: TRBV6-1; J gene: TRBJ2-7; CDR3 DNA: TGTGCCAGCAGCCGACTAGCGGGAGACGACGAGCAGTACTTC; CDR3 protein: CASSRLAGDDEQYF
CDR3 length: 14; D gene: TRBD1; clone size: NA; V gene: TRBV19; J gene: TRBJ2-7; CDR3 DNA: TGTGCCAGTAGTCTGACAGGGATGTCCTACGAGCAGTACTTC; CDR3 protein: CASSLTGMSYEQYF
CDR3 length: 15; D gene: TRBD2; clone size: NA; V gene: TRBV7-2; J gene: TRBJ2-7; CDR3 DNA: TGTGCCAGCAGTTCTGGGGTAGCGGGGGCCTACGAGCAGTACTTC; CDR3 protein: CASSSGVAGAYEQYF
CDR3 length: 13; D gene: NA; clone size: few; V gene: TRBV20-1; J gene: TRBJ2-1; CDR3 DNA: TGCAGTGCCACCCGGGACTTGAACAATGAGCAGTTCTTC; CDR3 protein: CSATRDLNNEQFF
CDR3 length: 15; D gene: NA; clone size: NA; V gene: TRBV27; J gene: TRBJ2-3; CDR3 DNA: TGTGCCAGCAGTTTCTGGCCCAGCAACACAGATACGCAGTATTTT; CDR3 protein: CASSFWPSNTDTQYF
CDR3 length: 14; D gene: NA; clone size: few; V gene: TRBV7-2; J gene: TRBJ2-1; CDR3 DNA: TGTGCCAGCAGCGGGCTAGACCTATACAATGAGCAGTTCTTC; CDR3 protein: CASSGLDLYNEQFF
CDR3 length: 13; D gene: NA; clone size: few; V gene: TRBV7-9; J gene: TRBJ2-1; CDR3 DNA: TGTGCCAGGCTGAGACAGGATCACAATGAGCAGTTCTTC; CDR3 protein: CARLRQDHNEQFF
CDR3 length: 15; D gene: NA; clone size: many; V gene: TRBV20-1; J gene: TRBJ2-1; CDR3 DNA: TGCAGTGCCAAACTCTGGGCCCCGAGGGTCCATGAGCAGTTCTTC; CDR3 protein: CSAKLWAPRVHEQFF
CDR3 length: 15; D gene: NA; clone size: many; V gene: TRBV27; J gene: TRBJ2-7; CDR3 DNA: TGTGCCAGCAGTTTCTTCGGGCGCGGCTCCTACGAGCAGTACTTC; CDR3 protein: CASSFFGRGSYEQYF
CDR3 length: 18; D gene: TRBD2; clone size: few; V gene: TRBV18; J gene: TRBJ2-5; CDR3 DNA: TGTGCCAGCTCACCACCGTCTGGCACTAGCGGGCTTCAAGAGACCCAGTACTTC; CDR3 protein: CASSPPSGTSGLQETQYF
CDR3 length: 16; D gene: NA; clone size: few; V gene: TRBV4-1; J gene: TRBJ1-5; CDR3 DNA: TGCGCCAGCAGCCAAGATGGGGGGCGGGGAGGTCAGCCCCAGCATTTT; CDR3 protein: CASSQDGGRGGQPQHF
CDR3 length: 14; D gene: NA; clone size: few; V gene: TRBV4-3; J gene: TRBJ1-4; CDR3 DNA: TGCGCCAGCAGCCAGTCCCCCCGGGAGGAAAAACTGTTTTTT; CDR3 protein: CASSQSPREEKLFF
CDR3 length: 16; D gene: NA; clone size: NA; V gene: TRBV7-2; J gene: TRBJ2-3; CDR3 DNA: TGTGCCAGCAGCTCACCGCGGGGAGGTCGCACAGATAAGCAGTATTTT; CDR3 protein: CASSSPRGGRTDKQYF
CDR3 length: 14; D gene: NA; clone size: NA; V gene: TRBV6-2/TRBV6-3; J gene: TRBJ2-7; CDR3 DNA: TGTGCCAGCAGGATCGGGACTCCCTACAATGAGCAGTACTTC; CDR3 protein: CASRIGTPYNEQYF
CDR3 length: 16; D gene: TRBD2; clone size: few; V gene: TRBV7-8; J gene: TRBJ2-1; CDR3 DNA: TGTGCCAGCAGCTTAGGCGCGAGGGGACTAGGCAATGAGCAGTTCTTC; CDR3 protein: CASSLGARGLGNEQFF